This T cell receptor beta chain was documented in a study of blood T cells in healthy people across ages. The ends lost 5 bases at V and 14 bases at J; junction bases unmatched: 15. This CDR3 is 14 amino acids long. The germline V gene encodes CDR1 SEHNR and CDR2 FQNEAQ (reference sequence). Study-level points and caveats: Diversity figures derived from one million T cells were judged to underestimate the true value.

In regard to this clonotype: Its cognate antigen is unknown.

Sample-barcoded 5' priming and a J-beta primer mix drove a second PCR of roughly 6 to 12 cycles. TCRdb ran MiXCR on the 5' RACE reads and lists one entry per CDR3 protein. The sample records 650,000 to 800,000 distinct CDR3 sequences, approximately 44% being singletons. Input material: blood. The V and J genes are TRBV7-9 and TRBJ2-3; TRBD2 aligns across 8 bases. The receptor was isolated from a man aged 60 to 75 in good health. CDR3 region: CASSTAGTSGFLYF. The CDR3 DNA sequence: TGTGCCAGCAGCACCGCAGGGACTAGTGGATTCCTGTATTTT.